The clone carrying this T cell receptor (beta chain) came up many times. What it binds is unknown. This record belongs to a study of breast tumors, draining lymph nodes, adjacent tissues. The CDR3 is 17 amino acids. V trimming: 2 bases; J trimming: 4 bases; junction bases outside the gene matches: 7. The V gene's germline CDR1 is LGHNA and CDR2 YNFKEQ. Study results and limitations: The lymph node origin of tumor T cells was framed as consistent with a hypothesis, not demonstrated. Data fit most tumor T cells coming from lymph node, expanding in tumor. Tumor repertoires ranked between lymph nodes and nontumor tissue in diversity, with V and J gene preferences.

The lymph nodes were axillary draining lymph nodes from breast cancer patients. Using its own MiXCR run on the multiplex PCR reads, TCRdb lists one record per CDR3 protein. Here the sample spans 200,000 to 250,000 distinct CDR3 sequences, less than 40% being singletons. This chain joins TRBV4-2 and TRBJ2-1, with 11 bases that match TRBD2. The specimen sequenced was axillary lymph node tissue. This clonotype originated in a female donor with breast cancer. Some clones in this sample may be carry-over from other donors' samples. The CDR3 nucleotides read TGTGCCAGCAGCCAACCGGTAGCGGGAGGGATATACAATGAGCAGTTCTTC. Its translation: CASSQPVAGGIYNEQFF.